This TCR beta chain was identified in a study of blood T cells in healthy people across ages. Germline assignment: CDR1 SGHTA and CDR2 FQGNSA. The CDR3 consists of 13 residues. V was pared by 5 bases and J by 7 bases, with 14 bases between. A J-beta primer mix and a sample-barcoded 5' primer were used in a second PCR of roughly 6 to 12 cycles. TCRdb used MiXCR to reprocess the 5' RACE reads, holding one entry per CDR3 protein. Of roughly 900,000 distinct CDR3 sequences in the sample, approximately 49% were seen once. Total RNA amounts of at least 6 micrograms were extracted per sample. V gene TRBV7-2 combines with J gene TRBJ1-2; TRBD1 is a possible D gene (6 bases). The sequenced material came from blood. The TCR was taken from a man younger than 40 in good health. The CDR3 is CASSQGGSRGYTF. CDR3 in DNA: TGTGCCAGCAGCCAAGGGGGGTCACGTGGCTACACCTTC.